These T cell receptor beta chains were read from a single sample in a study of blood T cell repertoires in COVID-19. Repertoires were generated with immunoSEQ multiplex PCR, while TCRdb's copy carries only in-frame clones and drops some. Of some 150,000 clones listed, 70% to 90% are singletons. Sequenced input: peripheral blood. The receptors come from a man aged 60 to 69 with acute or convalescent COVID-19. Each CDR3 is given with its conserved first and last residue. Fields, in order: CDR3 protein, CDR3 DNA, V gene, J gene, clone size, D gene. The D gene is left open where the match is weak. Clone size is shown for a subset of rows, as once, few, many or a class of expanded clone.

CASSSGGGAGSEAFF	TGTGCCAGCAGCTCAGGGGGTGGGGCCGGGTCTGAAGCTTTCTTT	TRBV9	TRBJ1-1	-	TRBD1
CASRTHSYEQYF	TGTGCCAGCAGGACTCATTCCTACGAGCAGTACTTC	TRBV12-3/TRBV12-4	TRBJ2-7	-	-
CASSLGSGGSNSPLHF	TGTGCCAGCAGCTTAGGGTCAGGGGGAAGTAATTCACCCCTCCACTTT	TRBV7-9	TRBJ1-6	-	TRBD1
CASSAGGHRSYNEQFF	TGTGCCAGCAGCGCGGGGGGCCACCGATCCTACAATGAGCAGTTCTTC	TRBV11-3	TRBJ2-1	-	TRBD2
CASRGQLNSYEQYF	TGTGCCAGCAGGGGACAGCTTAACTCCTACGAGCAGTACTTC	TRBV2	TRBJ2-7	-	TRBD1
CASSFSTNQPQHF	TGTGCCAGCAGTTTCAGTACCAATCAGCCCCAGCATTTT	TRBV12-3/TRBV12-4	TRBJ1-5	many	-
CAWSVDGGGSYNEQFF	TGTGCCTGGAGTGTCGACGGAGGTGGTTCCTACAATGAGCAGTTCTTC	TRBV30	TRBJ2-1	-	-
CASSVESGGKLFF	TGTGCCAGCAGCGTCGAATCAGGGGGAAAACTGTTTTTT	TRBV9	TRBJ1-4	-	TRBD1
CASSSGLAGTTDTQYF	TGCGCCAGCAGCTCCGGACTAGCGGGTACCACAGATACGCAGTATTTT	TRBV5-1	TRBJ2-3	-	TRBD2
CASTTGGASTDTQYF	TGTGCCAGCACCACCGGGGGTGCTAGCACAGATACGCAGTATTTT	TRBV6-5	TRBJ2-3	once	-
CASSSKQGSSYNSPLHF	TGTGCCAGCAGCTCCAAACAGGGTAGCTCCTATAATTCACCCCTCCACTTT	TRBV11-2	TRBJ1-6	-	-
CAISVLTGQGTDGYTF	TGTGCCATCAGTGTCCTTACGGGACAGGGGACGGACGGCTACACCTTC	TRBV10-3	TRBJ1-2	-	TRBD1
CASSQAQGAAGELFF	TGCGCCAGCAGCCAAGCGCAGGGGGCGGCCGGGGAGCTGTTTTTT	TRBV4-1	TRBJ2-2	-	TRBD1
CASTNRGADTQYF	TGTGCCAGCACAAACAGGGGCGCAGATACGCAGTATTTT	TRBV3-1/TRBV3-2	TRBJ2-3	-	TRBD1
CASSGTAYGYTF	TGTGCCAGCAGCGGGACAGCGTATGGCTACACCTTC	TRBV5-5	TRBJ1-2	-	TRBD1
CSVQGDYNSPLHF	TGCAGCGTACAGGGGGACTATAATTCACCCCTCCACTTT	TRBV29-1	TRBJ1-6	few	TRBD1
CASSVPGTRGSYEQYF	TGTGCCAGTAGTGTGCCCGGGACTAGGGGTTCCTACGAGCAGTACTTC	TRBV19	TRBJ2-7	-	TRBD2
CAINPGESGLYEQYF	TGTGCCATCAATCCCGGCGAGTCAGGACTCTACGAGCAGTACTTC	TRBV10-3	TRBJ2-7	-	-
CASSPWGEDTGELFF	TGCGCCAGCAGCCCATGGGGGGAGGACACCGGGGAGCTGTTTTTT	TRBV5-1	TRBJ2-2	-	-
CATSDPGLSSGGYTF	TGTGCCACCAGTGATCCGGGACTCTCTTCGGGCGGCTACACCTTC	TRBV24-1	TRBJ1-2	-	-
CASSEIRNTEAFF	TGTGCCAGCAGTGAGATCAGAAACACTGAAGCTTTCTTT	TRBV6-1	TRBJ1-1	-	-
CASSPLAGGPGGNEQFF	TGTGCCAGCAGTCCTCTAGCGGGGGGGCCCGGCGGCAATGAGCAGTTCTTC	TRBV2	TRBJ2-1	-	TRBD2
CASSLYPSGGATDTQYF	TGTGCCAGCAGCTTATATCCTAGCGGGGGGGCAACAGATACGCAGTATTTT	TRBV7-9	TRBJ2-3	-	TRBD2
CASSPRERDSVGQPQHF	TGTGCCAGCAGCCCGCGAGAACGCGACAGCGTAGGTCAGCCCCAGCATTTT	TRBV9	TRBJ1-5	-	-
CASSFMAGSYNEQFF	TGTGCCAGCAGCTTTATGGCGGGCTCCTACAATGAGCAGTTCTTC	TRBV7-2	TRBJ2-1	-	-
CASSPTATGPHHTQYF	TGTGCCAGCTCACCAACCGCGACAGGGCCTCATCATACGCAGTATTTT	TRBV18	TRBJ2-3	-	TRBD1
CASSSGTGKSGELFF	TGTGCCAGCAGCTCCGGGACAGGGAAGAGCGGGGAGCTGTTTTTT	TRBV11-2	TRBJ2-2	-	TRBD1
CASSHSGQVNQPQHF	TGTGCCAGCAGCCACTCTGGACAGGTCAATCAGCCCCAGCATTTT	TRBV3-1/TRBV3-2	TRBJ1-5	-	TRBD1
CAWSSQRAYNEQFF	TGTGCCTGGAGTAGCCAGCGTGCCTACAATGAGCAGTTCTTC	TRBV30	TRBJ2-1	-	-
CAWSLQRYSPLHF	TGTGCCTGGAGTCTTCAGCGATACTCACCCCTCCACTTT	TRBV30	TRBJ1-6	-	-
CASSAPRGQGNSPLHF	TGTGCCAGCAGCGCACCCCGCGGACAGGGTAATTCACCCCTCCACTTT	TRBV5-4	TRBJ1-6	-	TRBD1
CASRGTGLNQPQHF	TGTGCCAGCAGGGGGACAGGGCTCAATCAGCCCCAGCATTTT	TRBV2	TRBJ1-5	-	TRBD1
CASTQLDRVQVGYTF	TGTGCCAGCACCCAACTCGACAGGGTCCAGGTTGGCTACACCTTC	TRBV21-1	TRBJ1-2	once	-
CASSEIQGRENEQFF	TGCGCCAGCAGCGAGATACAGGGGCGTGAGAATGAGCAGTTCTTC	TRBV5-1	TRBJ2-1	-	TRBD1
CATGQGQSPLHF	TGTGCCACCGGACAGGGGCAGTCACCCCTCCACTTT	TRBV2	TRBJ1-6	-	TRBD1
CASSLVAGVWSPLHF	TGTGCCAGCAGCTTAGTTGCGGGAGTGTGGTCACCCCTCCACTTT	TRBV7-2	TRBJ1-6	-	-
CASSLGAGYQPQHF	TGCGCCAGCAGCTTGGGGGCAGGCTATCAGCCCCAGCATTTT	TRBV5-1	TRBJ1-5	once	-
CASSLSAGVTEAFF	TGTGCCAGCAGCCTCTCCGCAGGGGTCACTGAAGCTTTCTTT	TRBV7-2	TRBJ1-1	-	-
CASSYSSQGREQYF	TGTGCCAGCAGTTACTCTTCACAGGGCCGCGAGCAGTACTTC	TRBV6-6	TRBJ2-7	-	-
CAISETQGGSPLHF	TGTGCCATCAGTGAAACGCAGGGGGGATCACCCCTCCACTTT	TRBV10-3	TRBJ1-6	-	TRBD1
CASSQGAYSNQPQHF	TGTGCCAGCAGCCAAGGCGCGTATAGCAATCAGCCCCAGCATTTT	TRBV3-1/TRBV3-2	TRBJ1-5	once	-
CASSRNPGTDYEQYF	TGTGCCAGTAGTAGAAACCCTGGGACAGACTACGAGCAGTACTTC	TRBV19	TRBJ2-7	-	TRBD1
CSASTRISGNTIYF	TGCAGTGCTAGTACGAGGATCTCTGGAAACACCATATATTTT	TRBV20-1	TRBJ1-3	-	-
CASSPGSWEQYF	TGTGCCAGCTCTCCCGGGTCCTGGGAGCAGTACTTC	TRBV18	TRBJ2-7	-	-
CASSSGQGTYGYTF	TGCGCCAGCAGCTCGGGACAGGGGACCTATGGCTACACCTTC	TRBV5-1	TRBJ1-2	few	TRBD1
CAISDPVSGNTIYF	TGTGCCATCAGTGATCCGGTCTCTGGAAACACCATATATTTT	TRBV10-3	TRBJ1-3	-	-
CASSLNPQGAAYEQYF	TGTGCCAGCAGCTTAAACCCGCAGGGGGCGGCCTACGAGCAGTACTTC	TRBV11-2	TRBJ2-7	-	TRBD1
CASTQSVTGFDNQPQHF	TGTGCCAGCACCCAATCCGTGACAGGGTTCGACAATCAGCCCCAGCATTTT	TRBV4-2	TRBJ1-5	-	TRBD1
CASSPRDNSQAFGYTF	TGTGCCAGCTCACCGAGAGATAATTCCCAGGCCTTCGGCTACACCTTC	TRBV18	TRBJ1-2	-	-
CASSRAGLGTEAFF	TGTGCCAGCAGCCGGGCAGGATTGGGCACTGAAGCTTTCTTT	TRBV14	TRBJ1-1	-	-
CASSDRARAGNTIYF	TGTGCCAGCAGCGACAGGGCAAGGGCTGGAAACACCATATATTTT	TRBV9	TRBJ1-3	-	-
CAYRDSNEKLFF	TGTGCCTACCGGGACTCCAATGAAAAACTGTTTTTT	TRBV28	TRBJ1-4	-	-
CASSFRGVNTEAFF	TGTGCCAGCAGCTTCAGGGGTGTGAACACTGAAGCTTTCTTT	TRBV5-6	TRBJ1-1	-	-
CASRPQGFVSGYTF	TGTGCCAGCAGGCCACAGGGCTTCGTATCTGGCTACACCTTC	TRBV14	TRBJ1-2	-	-
CASSLELAGAITGELFF	TGTGCCAGCAGCTTAGAGCTAGCGGGGGCTATCACCGGGGAGCTGTTTTTT	TRBV7-2	TRBJ2-2	-	TRBD2